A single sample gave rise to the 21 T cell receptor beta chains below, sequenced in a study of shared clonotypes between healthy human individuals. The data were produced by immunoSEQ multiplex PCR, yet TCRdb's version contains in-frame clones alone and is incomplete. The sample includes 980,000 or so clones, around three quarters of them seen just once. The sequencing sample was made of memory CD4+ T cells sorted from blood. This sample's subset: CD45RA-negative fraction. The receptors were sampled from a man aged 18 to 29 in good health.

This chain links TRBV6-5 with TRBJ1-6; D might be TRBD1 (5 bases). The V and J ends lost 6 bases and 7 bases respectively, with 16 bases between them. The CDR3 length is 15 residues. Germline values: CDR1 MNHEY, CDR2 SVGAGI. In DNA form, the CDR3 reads TGTGCCAGCAGGCCTGGGGACCTATTAAATTCACCCCTCCACTTT. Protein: CASRPGDLLNSPLHF.

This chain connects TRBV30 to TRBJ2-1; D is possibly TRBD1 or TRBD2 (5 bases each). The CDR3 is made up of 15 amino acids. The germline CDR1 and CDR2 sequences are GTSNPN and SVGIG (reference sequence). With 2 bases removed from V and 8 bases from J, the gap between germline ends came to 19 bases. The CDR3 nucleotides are TGTGCCTGGAGTCCGACTTATGGGGCGGGCGATGAGCAGTTCTTC. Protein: CAWSPTYGAGDEQFF.

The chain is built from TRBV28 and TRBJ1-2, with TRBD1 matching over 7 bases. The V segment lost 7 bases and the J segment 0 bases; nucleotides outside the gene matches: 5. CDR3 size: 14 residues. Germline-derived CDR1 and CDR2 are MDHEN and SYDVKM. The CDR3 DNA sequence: TGTGCCAGCACTTCAGGGGGGGCTAACTATGGCTACACCTTC. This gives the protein CASTSGGANYGYTF.

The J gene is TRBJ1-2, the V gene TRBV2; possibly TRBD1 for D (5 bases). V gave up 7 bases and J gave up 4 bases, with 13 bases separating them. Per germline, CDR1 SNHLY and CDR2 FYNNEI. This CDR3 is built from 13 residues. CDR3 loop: CASTSGTFYGYTF. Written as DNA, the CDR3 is TGTGCCAGCACCTCAGGGACCTTCTATGGCTACACCTTC.

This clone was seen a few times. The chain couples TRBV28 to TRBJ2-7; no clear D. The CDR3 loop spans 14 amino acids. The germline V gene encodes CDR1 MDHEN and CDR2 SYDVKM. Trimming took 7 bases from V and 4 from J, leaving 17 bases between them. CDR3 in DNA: TGTGCCAGCAATCCGGGCGGATCGATGTACGAGCAGTACTTC. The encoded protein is CASNPGGSMYEQYF.

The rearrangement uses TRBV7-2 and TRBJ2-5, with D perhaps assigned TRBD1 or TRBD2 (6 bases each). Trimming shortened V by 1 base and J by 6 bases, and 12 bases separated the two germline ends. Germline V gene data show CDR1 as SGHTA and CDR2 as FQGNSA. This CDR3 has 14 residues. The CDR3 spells CASSLEGGHQTQYF. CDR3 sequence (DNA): TGTGCCAGCAGCTTAGAGGGGGGCCACCAGACCCAGTACTTC.

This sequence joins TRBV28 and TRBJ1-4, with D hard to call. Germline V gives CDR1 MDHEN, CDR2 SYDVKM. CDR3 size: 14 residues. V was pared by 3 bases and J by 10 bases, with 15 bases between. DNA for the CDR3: TGTGCCAGCAGTTTCGGGCGGTCGTCCCTAAAACTGTTTTTT. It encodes CASSFGRSSLKLFF.

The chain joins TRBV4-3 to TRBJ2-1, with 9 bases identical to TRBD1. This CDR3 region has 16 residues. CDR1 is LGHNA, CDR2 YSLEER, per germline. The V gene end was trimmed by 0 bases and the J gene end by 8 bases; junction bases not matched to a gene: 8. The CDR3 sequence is CASSQDLRQGVDEQFF. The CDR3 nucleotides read TGCGCCAGCAGCCAAGATCTCAGACAGGGGGTCGATGAGCAGTTCTTC.

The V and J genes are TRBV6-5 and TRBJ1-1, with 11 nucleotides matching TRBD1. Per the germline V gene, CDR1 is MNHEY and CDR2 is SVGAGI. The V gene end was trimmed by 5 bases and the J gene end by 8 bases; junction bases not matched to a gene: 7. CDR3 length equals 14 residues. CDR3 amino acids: CASSGSGQGAEAFF. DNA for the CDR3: TGTGCCAGCAGTGGATCTGGACAGGGGGCGGAAGCTTTCTTT.

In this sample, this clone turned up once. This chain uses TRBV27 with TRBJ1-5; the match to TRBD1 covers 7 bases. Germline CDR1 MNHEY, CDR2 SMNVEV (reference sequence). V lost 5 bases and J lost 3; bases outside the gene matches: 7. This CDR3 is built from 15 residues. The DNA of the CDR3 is TGTGCCAGCAGTCCATCGACAGGGTACAATCAGCCCCAGCATTTT. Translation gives CASSPSTGYNQPQHF.

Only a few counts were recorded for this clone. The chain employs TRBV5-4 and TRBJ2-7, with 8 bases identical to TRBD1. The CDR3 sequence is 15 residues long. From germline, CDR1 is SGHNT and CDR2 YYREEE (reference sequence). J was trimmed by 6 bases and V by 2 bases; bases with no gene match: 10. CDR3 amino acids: CASSFVQGAYGEQYF. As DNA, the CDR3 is TGTGCCAGCAGCTTTGTCCAGGGGGCGTATGGCGAGCAGTACTTC.

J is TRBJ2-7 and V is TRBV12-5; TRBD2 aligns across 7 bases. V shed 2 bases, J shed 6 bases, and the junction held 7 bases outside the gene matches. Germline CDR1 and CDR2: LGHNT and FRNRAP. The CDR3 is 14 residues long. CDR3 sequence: CASGLLGGPGEQYF. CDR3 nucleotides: TGTGCTAGTGGTTTGTTGGGAGGGCCGGGCGAGCAGTACTTC.

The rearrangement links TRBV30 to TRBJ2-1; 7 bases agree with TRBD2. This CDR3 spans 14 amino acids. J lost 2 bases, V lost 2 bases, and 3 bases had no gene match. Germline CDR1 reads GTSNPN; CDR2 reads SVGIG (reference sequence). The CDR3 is CAWSSLAAYNEQFF. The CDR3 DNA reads TGTGCCTGGAGTAGCCTAGCGGCCTACAATGAGCAGTTCTTC.

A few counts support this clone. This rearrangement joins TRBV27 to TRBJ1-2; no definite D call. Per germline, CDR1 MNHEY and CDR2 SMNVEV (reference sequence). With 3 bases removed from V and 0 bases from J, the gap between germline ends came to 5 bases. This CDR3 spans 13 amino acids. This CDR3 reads CASSFGANYGYTF. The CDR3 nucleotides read TGTGCCAGCAGTTTCGGGGCTAACTATGGCTACACCTTC.

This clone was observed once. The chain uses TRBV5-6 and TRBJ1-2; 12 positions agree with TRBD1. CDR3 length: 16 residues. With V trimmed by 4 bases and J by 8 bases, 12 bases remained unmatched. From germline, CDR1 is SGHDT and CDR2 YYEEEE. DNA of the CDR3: TGTGCCAGCAGCACCGGGACAGGGGGCGTTTCGCGAGGCTACACCTTC. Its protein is CASSTGTGGVSRGYTF.

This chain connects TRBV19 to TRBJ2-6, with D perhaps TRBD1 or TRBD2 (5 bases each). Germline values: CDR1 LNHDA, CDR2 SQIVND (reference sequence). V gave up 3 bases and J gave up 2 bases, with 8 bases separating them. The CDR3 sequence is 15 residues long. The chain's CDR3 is CASSMRDPGANVLTF. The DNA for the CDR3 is TGTGCCAGTAGTATGAGGGACCCTGGGGCCAACGTCCTGACTTTC.

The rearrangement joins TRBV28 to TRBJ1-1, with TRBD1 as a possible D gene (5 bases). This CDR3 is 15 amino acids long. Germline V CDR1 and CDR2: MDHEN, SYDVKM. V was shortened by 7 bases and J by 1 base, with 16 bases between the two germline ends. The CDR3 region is CASTPSRAWNTEAFF. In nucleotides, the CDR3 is TGTGCCAGCACCCCATCCAGGGCTTGGAACACTGAAGCTTTCTTT.

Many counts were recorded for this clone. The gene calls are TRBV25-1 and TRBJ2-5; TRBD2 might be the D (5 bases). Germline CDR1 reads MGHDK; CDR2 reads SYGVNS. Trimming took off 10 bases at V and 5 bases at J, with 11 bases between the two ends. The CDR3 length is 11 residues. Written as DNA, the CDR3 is TGTGCCACCGGGGATTGGGAGACCCAGTACTTC. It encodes CATGDWETQYF. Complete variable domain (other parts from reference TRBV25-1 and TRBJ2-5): EADIYQTPRYLVIGTGKKITLECSQTMGHDKMYWYQQDPGMELHLIHYSYGVNSTEKGDLSSESTVSRIRTEHFPLTLESARPSHTSQYLCATGDWETQYFGPGTRLLVL.

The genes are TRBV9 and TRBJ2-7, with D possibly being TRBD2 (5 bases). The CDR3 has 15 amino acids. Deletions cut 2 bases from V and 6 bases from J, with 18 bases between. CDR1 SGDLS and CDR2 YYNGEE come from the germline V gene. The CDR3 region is CASSVELGTTGEQYF. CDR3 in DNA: TGTGCCAGCAGCGTCGAACTAGGAACAACGGGCGAGCAGTACTTC.

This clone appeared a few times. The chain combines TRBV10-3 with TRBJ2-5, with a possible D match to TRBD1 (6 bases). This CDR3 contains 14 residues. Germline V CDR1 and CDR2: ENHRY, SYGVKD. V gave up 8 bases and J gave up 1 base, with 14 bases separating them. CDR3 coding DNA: TGTGCCATCTGGGTGGGGGCTTCCCAAGAGACCCAGTACTTC. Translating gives CAIWVGASQETQYF.

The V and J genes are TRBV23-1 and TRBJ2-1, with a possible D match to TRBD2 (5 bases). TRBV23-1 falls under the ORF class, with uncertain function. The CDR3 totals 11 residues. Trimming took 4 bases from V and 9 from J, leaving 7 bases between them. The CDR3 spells CASSPGVEQFF. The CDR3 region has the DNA TGCGCCAGCAGTCCCGGGGTTGAGCAGTTCTTC.